This T cell receptor (beta chain) comes out of a study of early T cells in non-severe SARS-CoV-2 infection. Study-wide results and limits: Missing private and CD4 specificities, VDJdb matching favored anti-spike CD8 responses.

Trimming pared 7 bases from V and 0 bases from J, leaving 10 bases between. CDR1 MNHEY and CDR2 SVGAGI come from the germline V gene. This CDR3 contains 14 residues. As concerns this clonotype: The antigen is unknown.

TCRdb re-called the 5' RACE reads with MiXCR, one entry per CDR3 protein. The data contain roughly 80,000 distinct CDR3 sequences, more than 13% of them seen just once; the ten biggest clones take up 3% to 3.5%. The receptor was derived from an adult who was a healthcare worker with PCR-confirmed SARS-CoV-2 infection or an uninfected control (not recorded which). The gene calls are TRBV6-5 and TRBJ1-3; possible D gene TRBD1, 5 bases. Material: whole blood. The CDR3 protein is CASTSGGSGNTIYF. The CDR3 region has the DNA TGTGCCAGCACCTCTGGGGGCTCTGGAAACACCATATATTTT.